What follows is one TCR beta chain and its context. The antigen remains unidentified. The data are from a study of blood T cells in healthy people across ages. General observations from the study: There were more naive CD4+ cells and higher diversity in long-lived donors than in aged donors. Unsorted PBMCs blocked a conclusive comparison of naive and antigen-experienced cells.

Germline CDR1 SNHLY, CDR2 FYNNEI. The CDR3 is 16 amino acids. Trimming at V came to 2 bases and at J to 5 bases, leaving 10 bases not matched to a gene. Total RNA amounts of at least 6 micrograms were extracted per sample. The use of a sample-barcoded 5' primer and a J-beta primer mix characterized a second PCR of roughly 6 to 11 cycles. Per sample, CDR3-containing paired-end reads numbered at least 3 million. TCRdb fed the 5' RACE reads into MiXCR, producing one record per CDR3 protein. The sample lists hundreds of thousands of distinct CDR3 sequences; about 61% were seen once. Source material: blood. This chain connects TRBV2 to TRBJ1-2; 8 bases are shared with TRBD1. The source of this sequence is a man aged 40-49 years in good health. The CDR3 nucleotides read TGTGCCAGCAGTGAAATGGGACAGGTTTCCCTTTATGGCTACACCTTC. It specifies CASSEMGQVSLYGYTF.